Following are 26 T cell receptor beta chains from one sample sequenced in a study of T-cell reconstitution after alpha-beta-depleted transplantation in children. Unique molecular identifiers were incorporated when the TCRbeta library was constructed. TCRdb fed the PCR reads into MiXCR, producing one record per CDR3 protein. The profile covers over 400,000 distinct CDR3 sequences, with about 40% appearing a single time and 27% taken by the ten largest. The sequenced sample was PBMCs, obtained before TCRalphabeta/CD19-depleted stem cell transplant. These receptor sequences come from a girl aged 2 to 10 with aplastic anemia, due to receive a stem cell transplant.

The chain joins TRBV6-5 to TRBJ1-6; 10 bases are shared with TRBD1. From germline, CDR1 is MNHEY and CDR2 SVGAGI. The CDR3 is 18 residues long. V was pared by 4 bases and J by 8 bases, with 14 bases of the junction left unmatched. In nucleotides, the CDR3 is TGTGCCAGCAGTTGGCTGCCGGCCCCCGGGACAGGGGATTCACCCCTCCACTTT. Protein product: CASSWLPAPGTGDSPLHF.

A few counts support this clonotype. The junction does not match germline at one end; this may be a read error. V gene TRBV20-1 combines with J gene TRBJ1-1; D is undetermined. CDR1 is DFQATT and CDR2 is SNEGSKA in the germline V gene (reference sequence). This CDR3 spans 14 amino acids. The CDR3 spells CSVPGRPMNTEAFF. In nucleotides, the CDR3 is TGTTCTGTCCCTGGGAGACCGATGAACACTGAAGCTTTCTTT.

This clonotype was recorded many times. V and J are TRBV9 and TRBJ2-2; D remains ambiguous. V lost 0 bases to trimming and J lost 7 bases, with 7 bases between them. The germline V gene has CDR1 SGDLS and CDR2 YYNGEE. The CDR3 covers 13 residues. Here the CDR3 reads CASSVGGNGELFF. The CDR3 nucleotides read TGTGCCAGCAGCGTAGGGGGAAACGGGGAGCTGTTTTTT.

This clonotype was found many times. V gene TRBV5-6 combines with J gene TRBJ2-3; 8 bases are shared with TRBD2. Per the germline V gene, CDR1 is SGHDT and CDR2 is YYEEEE. Trimming at V came to 0 bases and at J to 4 bases, leaving 7 bases not matched to a gene. There are 16 residues in the CDR3. The CDR3 loop reads CASSLAKRELPDTQYF. CDR3 in DNA: TGTGCCAGCAGCTTGGCAAAGCGGGAGCTCCCAGATACGCAGTATTTT.

The CDR3 reads CASRYASEQYF. The CDR3 nucleotides are TGTGCCAGCAGATACGCGTCCGAGCAGTACTTC. The chain has TRBV12-3 or TRBV12-4 and TRBJ2-7; no reliable D call. This CDR3 comprises 11 residues. The V gene lost 6 bases and the J gene lost 6 bases, with 9 bases spanning the gap.

The CDR3 protein is CSAPWRDHGAFF. DNA for the CDR3: TGCAGTGCCCCATGGAGGGATCACGGGGCTTTCTTT. The rearrangement joins TRBV20-1 to TRBJ1-1; unclear D gene. This CDR3 region has 12 residues. CDR1 is DFQATT and CDR2 is SNEGSKA in the germline V gene (reference sequence). The germline V and J ends were trimmed by 6 bases and 11 bases, with 19 bases remaining between them.

The genes are TRBV29-1 and TRBJ2-7; D unresolved. V lost 4 bases to trimming and J lost 4 bases, with 5 bases between them. This CDR3 has 10 amino acids. Germline V gene sequence: CDR1 SQVTM, CDR2 ANQGSEA. As DNA, the CDR3 is TGCAGCGTTGGAGAGTACGAGCAGTACTTC. Amino acid sequence: CSVGEYEQYF.

This clonotype has at least ten counts. This chain uses TRBV9 with TRBJ1-2; maybe TRBD1 (5 bases). The CDR3 runs 14 residues. Trimming shortened V by 4 bases and J by 7 bases, and 17 bases separated the two germline ends. Germline V lookup: CDR1 SGDLS, CDR2 YYNGEE. For the CDR3, the DNA is TGTGCCAGCAGCCTCGGGACCACTTTTGGTGGCTACACCTTC. It is translated as CASSLGTTFGGYTF.

This clonotype was recorded a few times. V usage is TRBV5-1 and J usage is TRBJ2-1; 13 nucleotides line up with TRBD2. The CDR3 is 16 amino acids. V was pared by 0 bases and J by 7 bases, with 4 bases of the junction left unmatched. Germline CDR1 SGHRS, CDR2 YFSETQ. The chain's CDR3 is CASSLGGTSGMNEQFF. CDR3 in DNA: TGCGCCAGCAGCTTGGGAGGGACTAGCGGGATGAATGAGCAGTTCTTC.

A few counts support this clonotype. This sequence joins TRBV6-1 and TRBJ1-2; 9 nucleotides agree with TRBD1. Germline V CDR1 and CDR2: MNHNS, SASEGT. V shed 6 bases and J 8 bases; nucleotides not matched to a gene: 7. The CDR3 extends over 13 amino acids. CDR3 in amino acids: CASRDRTGDGYTF. Written as DNA, the CDR3 is TGTGCCAGCAGGGACCGGACAGGGGACGGCTACACCTTC.

The chain links TRBV20-1 to TRBJ2-6; D gene ambiguous. The CDR3 consists of 12 residues. V was shortened by 3 bases and J by 2 bases, with 2 bases between the two germline ends. Germline CDR1 reads DFQATT; CDR2 reads SNEGSKA (reference sequence). The CDR3 loop reads CSASPGANVLTF. CDR3 nucleotide sequence: TGCAGTGCTAGTCCTGGGGCCAACGTCCTGACTTTC.

The chain couples TRBV10-3 to TRBJ2-2, with 10 bases identical to TRBD2. This CDR3 is built from 16 residues. Unmatched junction bases numbered 5, after V lost 2 bases and J lost 5 bases. Germline V CDR1 and CDR2: ENHRY, SYGVKD. The CDR3 region is CAISETSGVVTGELFF. Here the CDR3 DNA reads TGTGCCATCAGTGAGACTAGCGGGGTGGTTACCGGGGAGCTGTTTTTT.

The rearrangement joins TRBV28 to TRBJ2-7; 9 nucleotides align to TRBD1. The junction had 5 bases not matched to a gene; V was cut back by 6 bases and J by 5 bases. Germline V lookup: CDR1 MDHEN, CDR2 SYDVKM. The CDR3 sequence is 13 residues long. CDR3 DNA: TGTGCCAGCAGGGGACAGGGAGAGAACGAGCAGTACTTC. Its translation is CASRGQGENEQYF.

This clonotype showed up many times. This chain joins TRBV12-3 or TRBV12-4 and TRBJ1-3; D remains unclear. The CDR3 is 14 amino acids. Trimming removed 3 bases from V and 0 bases from J, with 6 bases in between. CDR3: CASSFGSSGNTIYF. The DNA of the CDR3 is TGTGCCAGCAGTTTTGGAAGCTCTGGAAACACCATATATTTT.

This sequence joins TRBV6-5 and TRBJ2-7, with TRBD2 as a possible D gene (6 bases). The V end was cut by 4 bases, the J end by 0 bases, with 13 bases between. CDR3 length: 15 amino acids. The germline V gene has CDR1 MNHEY and CDR2 SVGAGI. CDR3 DNA sequence: TGTGCCAGCAGTTCCGGGACCGGGAGCTCCTACGAGCAGTACTTC. Its protein product is CASSSGTGSSYEQYF.

The gene calls are TRBV20-1 and TRBJ1-1; weak D call: TRBD1 (6 bases). The CDR3 is made up of 12 amino acids. Germline assignment: CDR1 DFQATT and CDR2 SNEGSKA (reference sequence). V was cut by 6 bases and J by 2 bases, with 10 bases left in between. The CDR3 DNA is TGCAGTGCCGGACAGCTCAACACTGAAGCTTTCTTT. This translates into CSAGQLNTEAFF.

This clonotype has only a few counts. This chain connects TRBV6-1 to TRBJ2-1, with D possibly matching TRBD2 (6 bases). This CDR3 has 14 residues. CDR1 is MNHNS, CDR2 SASEGT, per germline. V gave up 8 bases and J gave up 6 bases, with 17 bases separating them. This chain's CDR3 is CASRPRAGPNEQFF. The CDR3 DNA is TGTGCCAGCCGGCCCCGGGCGGGGCCCAATGAGCAGTTCTTC.

This clonotype was seen only a few times. V is TRBV5-1 and J is TRBJ2-3; D is undetermined. The germline V gene encodes CDR1 SGHRS and CDR2 YFSETQ. The V and J ends lost 1 base and 2 bases respectively, with 8 bases between them. This CDR3 has 14 amino acids. CDR3 in DNA: TGCGCCAGCAGCTTGTCCAGAGACACAGATACGCAGTATTTT. This codes for CASSLSRDTDTQYF.

This clonotype was counted ten times or more. V and J are TRBV12-3 or TRBV12-4 and TRBJ1-2; D is unresolved. The CDR3 is 12 amino acids. Trimming stripped 10 bases from V and 1 base from J, with 10 bases between. The CDR3 here is CATQAVNYGYTF. The CDR3 DNA reads TGTGCCACTCAGGCCGTTAACTATGGCTACACCTTC.

This clonotype has just a few counts. The chain has TRBV30 and TRBJ1-2, with D hard to call. Germline assignment: CDR1 GTSNPN and CDR2 SVGIG (reference sequence). The ends were cut back, 2 bases at V and 4 bases at J, with 5 bases in the middle. This CDR3 has 11 residues. The CDR3, as DNA: TGTGCCTGGAGTAGGTCCTATGGCTACACCTTC. Its protein product is CAWSRSYGYTF.

The V and J genes are TRBV3-1 and TRBJ2-1; TRBD1 matches 7 bases. Germline CDR1 is LGHDT and CDR2 is YNNKEL (reference sequence). This CDR3 is 16 amino acids long. V shed 3 bases and J 8 bases; nucleotides not matched to a gene: 13. The CDR3 region has the DNA TGTGCCAGCAGCCAGGGGACAGCAAGCCCTGACCATGAGCAGTTCTTC. Translating it yields CASSQGTASPDHEQFF.

The DNA of the CDR3 is TGTGCCAGCAGTGTATCGAGCGGGATTAATGAGCAGTTCTTC. It encodes CASSVSSGINEQFF. The genes are TRBV2 and TRBJ2-1, with 7 bases lining up with TRBD2. CDR3 length equals 14 residues. Losses at the gene ends were 4 bases for V and 7 bases for J; bases not matched to a gene: 7. Germline lookup yields CDR1 SNHLY and CDR2 FYNNEI.

J is TRBJ2-1 and V is TRBV6-2 or TRBV6-3; 11 positions agree with TRBD2. The germline gives CDR1 MNHEY, CDR2 SVGEGT. This CDR3 contains 14 residues. With V trimmed by 10 bases and J by 6 bases, 8 bases remained unmatched. CDR3 residues: CATSYTSGSNEQFF. The CDR3 nucleotides are TGTGCCACCTCGTATACTAGCGGGAGCAATGAGCAGTTCTTC.

The rearrangement joins TRBV6-1 to TRBJ2-1; D unclear. The germline V gene encodes CDR1 MNHNS and CDR2 SASEGT. The germline V and J ends were trimmed by 6 bases and 0 bases, with 9 bases remaining between them. The length of the CDR3 is 14 residues. In DNA form, the CDR3 reads TGTGCCAGCAGACCGTGGGGCTCCTACAATGAGCAGTTCTTC. Encoded protein: CASRPWGSYNEQFF.

The V and J genes are TRBV20-1 and TRBJ2-6, with 11 nucleotides matching TRBD2. CDR1 is DFQATT and CDR2 is SNEGSKA in the germline V gene (reference sequence). The CDR3 runs to 15 residues. Unmatched junction bases numbered 4, after V lost 6 bases and J lost 3 bases. CDR3 amino acids: CSAVTSGSGANVLTF. The CDR3 DNA is TGCAGTGCGGTTACTAGCGGGAGTGGGGCCAACGTCCTGACTTTC.

J is TRBJ2-3 and V is TRBV20-1; 7 bases match TRBD1. Germline V lookup: CDR1 DFQATT, CDR2 SNEGSKA (reference sequence). V shed 5 bases and J 0 bases; nucleotides not matched to a gene: 5. The CDR3 covers 14 residues. The CDR3 DNA reads as TGCAGTGCTGGACAGGCTTCTAGCACAGATACGCAGTATTTT. It yields the protein CSAGQASSTDTQYF.